This T cell receptor beta chain emerged from a study of CD8+CD57+ T cells in acquired aplastic anemia. Study-wide background: Average DNA yield from sorted CD4+ and CD8+ cells was about 3 ug. General study results and limits: Patients and controls were found to share twenty-nine CD8+ CDR3 sequences.

Germline assignment: CDR1 DFQATT and CDR2 SNEGSKA (reference sequence). The CDR3 extends over 13 amino acids. Concerning this clonotype itself: The antigen is unknown. The germline gene is not matched at one end of the junction; a read error may be the cause.

Selection for sequencing was limited to patients who had shown CD8+CD57+ cell expansion by flow cytometry. Every one of the patients had aplastic anemia (severe, acquired). Each patient gave a blood sample that was collected before any therapy had been received. Genomic DNA acted as the template from which TCR beta VDJ combination and CDR3 sequence profiling were carried out. TCRdb recomputed calls from the reads with MiXCR, one row per CDR3 protein. The table has some 92,000 distinct CDR3 sequences, less than 75% seen once. The chain recombines TRBV20-1 with TRBJ2-3, with 8 bases identical to TRBD2. The clonotype comes from a human donor with aplastic anemia. What was sequenced was sorted CD4+, CD8+, or CD8+CD57+ T cells (not recorded which) from PBMCs. As DNA, the CDR3 is TGCATTGCTCCCTCCGGGACTAGAGATACGCAGTATTTT. It specifies CIAPSGTRDTQYF.